This T cell receptor (beta chain) appears in the sequencing data of a study of siplizumab effects on memory and regulatory T cells. TCRdb's table, derived via immunoSEQ multiplex PCR, lists solely in-frame clones and lacks some. The profile covers about 85,000 clones, with more than 85% appearing a single time and roughly 18% taken by the ten largest. The CDR3 extends over 15 amino acids. V gave up 6 bases and J gave up 2 bases, with 13 bases separating them. Looked up from germline, CDR1 is SGHAT and CDR2 is FQNNGV. The TCR was taken from a human donor in good health. J is TRBJ2-2 and V is TRBV11-2, with unresolved D. The specimen sequenced was CD8+ T cells sorted from blood. In DNA, the CDR3 is TGTGCCAGCAGAACGACGTCGCCCAACACCGGGGAGCTGTTTTTT. Translated, it gives CASRTTSPNTGELFF.